The 13 T cell receptor beta chains below were found in one sample sequenced in a study of CD8 T cells in ankylosing spondylitis (dated by TCRdb to 2015 to 2018). Libraries were prepared through 5' RACE. Sequenced on an Illumina HiSeq 2500. In-frame beta chains were kept once TCRdb had trimmed the public reads at Q25 with fastp and called clones with MiXCR. A single entry per CDR3 protein holds the most common genes and DNA from its merged rows. The sample profile shows 110,000 to 150,000 distinct CDR3 sequences; 7% to 10% of them were found once. 6% to 9.5% of the sample rests with the top ten. Sequencing was carried out using synovial fluid, either unsorted or a sorted T cell fraction (not recorded which). The source is a male donor with ankylosing spondylitis.

This clonotype was counted between two and nine times. The CDR3 nucleotides read TGCAGTGCTAGGGTCGGTATGGGGATGGGATTAACAGATACGCAGTATTTT. It codes for CSARVGMGMGLTDTQYF. This chain joins TRBV20-1 and TRBJ2-3; D remains unclear. Germline lookup yields CDR1 DFQATT and CDR2 SNEGSKA (reference sequence). CDR3 length: 17 amino acids. Between the trimmed V and J ends, which lost 3 bases and 3 bases, there was a span of 22 bases.

This clonotype was detected ten times or more. The chain recombines TRBV20-1 with TRBJ1-1; no clear D gene. CDR1 and CDR2 from the germline V gene are DFQATT and SNEGSKA (reference sequence). The CDR3 is made up of 16 amino acids. Trimming cost V 2 bases and J 0 bases, with 16 bases left between them. DNA for the CDR3: TGCAGTGCTAGACGACCGGGGATTCCGATGAACACTGAAGCTTTCTTT. This translates into CSARRPGIPMNTEAFF.

This clonotype was seen repeatedly, ten times or more. The chain couples TRBV2 to TRBJ2-3, with TRBD2 matching 9 bases. V shed 4 bases, J shed 0 bases, and the junction held 8 bases outside the gene matches. Germline CDR1 SNHLY, CDR2 FYNNEI. The CDR3 is 17 amino acids. The CDR3, as DNA: TGTGCCAGCAGTGGAGCGGGAGGCCGGGGGAGCACAGATACGCAGTATTTT. Translation gives CASSGAGGRGSTDTQYF.

This clonotype has at least ten counts. The chain combines TRBV20-1 with TRBJ2-5, with a weak D call TRBD1 (6 bases). Per the germline V gene, CDR1 is DFQATT and CDR2 is SNEGSKA (reference sequence). The CDR3 has 13 amino acids. The CDR3 DNA sequence: TGCAGCTCAATACAGGACAGAAGGGAGACCCAGTACTTC. This codes for CSSIQDRRETQYF.

This clonotype was seen ten or more times. This chain joins TRBV5-6 and TRBJ1-1; 7 nucleotides line up with TRBD1. The CDR3 covers 15 residues. Germline lookup yields CDR1 SGHDT and CDR2 YYEEEE. V trimming: 4 bases; J trimming: 0 bases; junction bases outside the gene matches: 6. CDR3 sequence: CASSPGGVMNTEAFF. The CDR3 region has the DNA TGTGCCAGCAGCCCAGGGGGGGTTATGAACACTGAAGCTTTCTTT.

At least ten counts were recorded for this clonotype. This rearrangement joins TRBV11-2 to TRBJ2-4; D may be TRBD1 (5 bases). CDR3 length equals 13 residues. Trimming shortened V by 5 bases and J by 6 bases, and 11 bases separated the two germline ends. Germline CDR1 is SGHAT and CDR2 is FQNNGV. This CDR3 is CASSPQGLNIQYF. Written as DNA, the CDR3 is TGTGCCAGCAGCCCCCAGGGTTTAAACATTCAGTACTTC.

The V gene is TRBV20-1, the J gene TRBJ2-1; no reliable D call. Trimming pared 3 bases from V and 4 bases from J, leaving 10 bases between. Germline CDR1 is DFQATT and CDR2 is SNEGSKA (reference sequence). This CDR3 spans 13 amino acids. CDR3 protein: CSASVQLYNEQFF. DNA for the CDR3: TGCAGTGCTAGTGTCCAGCTATACAATGAGCAGTTCTTC.

This clonotype was picked up many times. V is TRBV18 and J is TRBJ2-5; 7 positions agree with TRBD1. J lost 1 base, V lost 2 bases, and 1 base had no gene match. The CDR3 loop spans 14 amino acids. Germline V gives CDR1 KGHSH, CDR2 LQKENI. CDR3: CASSPGTAQETQYF. The CDR3 DNA reads as TGTGCCAGCTCACCAGGGACAGCCCAAGAGACCCAGTACTTC.

As concerns this clonotype: This may be a read error: a much more frequent sequence differs by one nucleotide. The V gene is TRBV7-2, the J gene TRBJ2-1; D is perhaps TRBD2 (7 bases). Germline assignment: CDR1 SGHTA and CDR2 FQGNSA. The CDR3 runs 14 residues. The CDR3 region is CAGSLGGGANEQFF. CDR3 bases: TGTGCCGGCAGCTTAGGGGGGGGAGCGAATGAGCAGTTCTTC.

The chain has TRBV7-2 and TRBJ1-2, with D possibly matching TRBD1 (6 bases). This CDR3 contains 14 residues. CDR1 and CDR2 from the germline V gene are SGHTA and FQGNSA. V lost 5 bases and J 4 bases, leaving 14 bases between the germline ends. The CDR3 bases are TGTGCCAGCAGCCCTCAAACAGGGCTCTATGGCTACACCTTC. It translates to CASSPQTGLYGYTF.

This clonotype has a count of ten or more. The CDR3 loop reads CSADPSTDTQYF. Written as DNA, the CDR3 is TGCAGCGCTGACCCTAGCACAGATACGCAGTATTTT. The J gene is TRBJ2-3, the V gene TRBV29-1; no reliable D call. CDR1 and CDR2 from the germline V gene are SQVTM and ANQGSEA. With 7 bases removed from V and 0 bases from J, the gap between germline ends came to 8 bases. This CDR3 region has 12 residues.

This clonotype has only a few counts. CDR3 DNA: TGTGCCAGCACTTCCGCGGGGAGGGAAAAACTGTTTTTT. Translation: CASTSAGREKLFF. The rearrangement links TRBV2 to TRBJ1-4; no definite D call. Germline loops: CDR1 SNHLY, CDR2 FYNNEI. This CDR3 region has 13 residues. V was clipped by 7 bases and J by 8 bases, with 14 bases between them.

The table lists this clonotype with a few counts. The chain is built from TRBV20-1 and TRBJ2-5; TRBD1 agrees at 9 bases. The V gene's germline CDR1 is DFQATT and CDR2 SNEGSKA (reference sequence). The CDR3 totals 13 residues. The junction had 4 bases not matched to a gene; V was cut back by 4 bases and J by 4 bases. The CDR3 reads CSANRGLGETQYF. The CDR3 DNA reads TGCAGTGCTAACAGGGGGCTGGGAGAGACCCAGTACTTC.